This T cell receptor (beta chain) was recovered during a study of molecular identifiers for immune sequencing clone quantification (dated by TCRdb to 2017 to 2018). With regard to the full study: For a replicate experiment, RNA from approximately 20,000 or 100,000 naive CD8 T cells was divided into five aliquots, and four of the five aliquots were sequenced. The study was a methods study using CD8 T cells to benchmark molecular-identifier clustering-based TCR repertoire sequencing (MIDCIRS) and TCR RNA copy counting. What the research found in general, with its limitations: Spiked-in Jurkat TCR RNA equivalent to a single cell was reported to be detectable even among more than 900,000 naive CD8 T cells. Modeling gave 3 to 3.5 recovered TCR RNA copies per cell versus approximately 9 by digital PCR, implying 25% to 30% capture efficiency. In CMV-specific effector cells, clones with more than 20 RNA copies accounted for over 97% of molecules, whereas in naive cells such clones accounted for under 1%. Without barcode sub-clustering, chimeric consensus sequences inflated TCR diversity; chimeras reached as high as 47%. Identical TCR molecules sharing a barcode could cause highly expanded clone sizes to be underestimated. Naive libraries contained spiked-in Jurkat TCR RNA (approximately ten copies' worth), which is not part of the donor repertoire.

Libraries of naive CD8 T cells were built from approximately 20,000 to 1,000,000 sorted cells, with 10%, 30% or 50% of the purified RNA used. Naive CD8 T cells were FACS-sorted as CD8+CD4-CCR7+CD45RA+ on a BD FACSAria II into RLT Plus buffer. To test detection sensitivity, Jurkat RNA equivalent to ten TCR copies was spiked into samples of roughly 17,000-1,000,000 naive CD8 T cells. Enrichment of CD8 T cells was performed with RosetteSep CD8+ T Cell Enrichment Cocktail and Ficoll-Paque, after which ACK red cell lysis was carried out. Library preparation was by PCR. The listed sequencing device is Illumina HiSeq 4000. Bulk TCR libraries were made following a previously described method, with the TCR primers given in Table S5. Total RNA was purified with the Qiagen AllPrep DNA/RNA kit. Reads from multiple sequencing runs of the same library were pooled before analysis. Processing in the source paper ran as follows. Only reads with exact TCR constant sequence were kept, trimmed to 150 nt, and grouped by their 12-nt molecular barcodes. Reads inside each barcode group were sub-clustered using a 15% Levenshtein threshold, and a quality-weighted consensus sequence was constructed for each RNA molecule. Non-functional sequences were discarded, and so were lower-count sequences lying one edit away from another sequence. Based on fitting two negative binomial distributions, any barcode sub-cluster with under 20% of the maximum read count was discarded. TCRdb trimmed public reads at Q25 via fastp, called clones via MiXCR and kept in-frame beta chains. Entries that share a CDR3 protein sequence are merged under the most common genes and DNA. The V and J calls and clone size are TCRdb's, not the authors'. This sample gives a few hundred thousand distinct CDR3 sequences in total; over 20% of them show up just once. Jointly, the top ten make up about 0.78% of the sample.

The germline V gene provides CDR1 MGHRA and CDR2 YSYEKL. The germline ends are 16 bases apart after V is trimmed by 4 bases and J by 4 bases. Including the terminal cysteine and phenylalanine, the CDR3 comprises 15 residues. Only the CDR3 DNA is retained, 45 bases long and in frame from the first base. In its sample, this clonotype was seen a few times. Which antigen it targets is not known. Nothing much larger sits one base from this clone, and base qualities are not available. The chain links TRBV4-1 with TRBJ1-2, with TRBD1 as a weak D call on 6 bases. This receptor was identified in a human donor in good health. Some libraries in this study had Jurkat cell RNA spiked in. Sample: naive CD8+ T cells from blood, with Jurkat cell RNA spiked in. Sample cell subset or site, as interpreted from the label and publication: FACS-sorted CD8+CD4-CCR7+CD45RA+ naive T cells. The DNA is as follows: TGCGCCAGCAGCCTAATGGGGCAGGGGAGCTATGGCTACACCTTC. Translated, it gives CASSLMGQGSYGYTF.